The 22 T cell receptor beta chains below were found in one sample sequenced in a study of T cells after yellow fever vaccination. TCRdb re-called the 5' RACE reads with MiXCR, one entry per CDR3 protein. The table records about 4,500 distinct CDR3 sequences, around 7.8% of them present only once. Sequenced material: PBMCs, either bulk or a sorted T-cell subset (CD4+, CD8+, memory, or dextramer-sorted; not recorded which), taken around 45 days after the first yellow fever vaccination. The source of these receptors is a man between 18 and 29 years old who received the YFV17D yellow fever vaccine.

This clonotype has a count of ten or more. V usage is TRBV28 and J usage is TRBJ2-4, with D maybe TRBD1 (6 bases). The CDR3 contains 15 residues. V dropped 6 bases and J dropped 0 bases, with 12 bases sitting between them. The germline V gene encodes CDR1 MDHEN and CDR2 SYDVKM. The CDR3, as DNA: TGTGCCAGCAGACCGACAGGACTAGCCAAAAACATTCAGTACTTC. It codes for CASRPTGLAKNIQYF.

The chain links TRBV20-1 to TRBJ2-7; TRBD2 might be the D (6 bases). The CDR3 covers 13 residues. V was pared by 2 bases and J by 4 bases, with 12 bases between. Germline V gene lookup returns CDR1 DFQATT and CDR2 SNEGSKA (reference sequence). Written as DNA, the CDR3 is TGCAGTGCTAGATACCTAGCGACGTACGAGCAGTACTTC. Protein product: CSARYLATYEQYF.

This clonotype was observed many times. This chain links TRBV4-1 with TRBJ1-1; D is possibly TRBD1 (5 bases). Trimming left V 1 base short and J 1 base short, with 10 bases between. The CDR3 runs to 15 residues. Germline V CDR1 and CDR2: MGHRA, YSYEKL. CDR3 bases: TGCGCCAGCAGCCAAGGGGGGTGGGCGAACACTGAAGCTTTCTTT. This encodes CASSQGGWANTEAFF.

On this clonotype: A much larger clone lies one base from this, so it may be a read error. The chain combines TRBV5-1 with TRBJ2-3; D not resolved. Trimming stripped 2 bases from V and 6 bases from J, with 16 bases between. The germline V gene has CDR1 SGHRS and CDR2 YFSETQ. The CDR3 length is 15 residues. This CDR3 is CASSFQDGRSDTQYF. The CDR3 nucleotides read TGCGCCAGCAGCTTCCAGGACGGACGCAGCGATACGCAGTATTTT.

This clonotype was observed many times. The chain links TRBV4-3 to TRBJ1-2; the D gene is possibly TRBD1 (6 bases). Trimming removed 2 bases from V and 4 bases from J, with 14 bases in between. CDR1 LGHNA and CDR2 YSLEER come from the germline V gene. The CDR3 contains 15 residues. The CDR3: CASSQTSTGAYGYTF. In nucleotides, the CDR3 is TGCGCCAGCAGCCAAACCTCGACAGGCGCCTATGGCTACACCTTC.

This clonotype appeared many times. The gene calls are TRBV5-1 and TRBJ2-3; D is possibly TRBD1 (5 bases). Trimming left V 0 bases short and J 1 base short, with 9 bases between. The CDR3 consists of 15 residues. Germline V gene lookup returns CDR1 SGHRS and CDR2 YFSETQ. The CDR3, as DNA: TGCGCCAGCAGCTTGGTTGCCAGGGGCACAGATACGCAGTATTTT. It is translated as CASSLVARGTDTQYF.

V and J are TRBV4-2 and TRBJ2-5, with a tentative D call TRBD2 (5 bases). The CDR3 has 15 amino acids. The ends were cut back, 4 bases at V and 2 bases at J, with 14 bases in the middle. Germline V gene lookup returns CDR1 LGHNA and CDR2 YNFKEQ. CDR3 coding DNA: TGTGCCAGCAGCCCCGGGCTACCGGGGCAAGAGACCCAGTACTTC. This encodes CASSPGLPGQETQYF.

This clonotype was found many times. CDR3 DNA: TGTGCCAGCAGCTTAAAAGCATTCACCGGGGAGCTGTTTTTT. Its protein product is CASSLKAFTGELFF. The chain joins TRBV7-9 to TRBJ2-2; D call uncertain. This CDR3 contains 14 residues. Germline V lookup: CDR1 SEHNR, CDR2 FQNEAQ (reference sequence). V was clipped by 2 bases and J by 4 bases, with 8 bases between them.

In its sample, this clonotype ranks as medium-sized. The chain recombines TRBV19 with TRBJ1-2; 7 positions match TRBD1. CDR3 length equals 13 residues. With V trimmed by 6 bases and J by 4 bases, 5 bases remained unmatched. In germline, CDR1 is LNHDA, CDR2 SQIVND (reference sequence). The CDR3 spells CASRPGQSYGYTF. CDR3 coding DNA: TGTGCCAGTAGACCGGGACAGAGCTATGGCTACACCTTC.

This clonotype was seen many times. This chain uses TRBV30 with TRBJ1-5, with unresolved D. The germline V gene encodes CDR1 GTSNPN and CDR2 SVGIG (reference sequence). There are 14 residues in the CDR3. Trimming shortened V by 2 bases and J by 2 bases, and 10 bases separated the two germline ends. CDR3 bases: TGTGCCTGGAGTTTGGGATTTGGCAATCAGCCCCAGCATTTT. It yields the protein CAWSLGFGNQPQHF.

This clonotype was recorded many times. CDR3 sequence: CASSVGAGSSYEQYF. CDR3 in DNA: TGTGCCAGCAGCGTAGGCGCGGGAAGCTCCTACGAGCAGTACTTC. J is TRBJ2-7 and V is TRBV9; perhaps TRBD2 as D (6 bases). V dropped 0 bases and J dropped 0 bases, with 10 bases sitting between them. The CDR3 is made up of 15 amino acids. The germline gives CDR1 SGDLS, CDR2 YYNGEE.

Ten or more counts support this clonotype. The V call is TRBV5-1, the J call TRBJ2-1; no definite D call. CDR3 length: 16 residues. V lost 0 bases, J lost 1 base, and 11 bases lay in between. Per germline, CDR1 SGHRS and CDR2 YFSETQ. This CDR3 is CASSLGQRSSYNEQFF. The CDR3 DNA is TGCGCCAGCAGCTTGGGCCAGCGTTCGTCCTACAATGAGCAGTTCTTC.

This clonotype was recorded many times. The chain couples TRBV11-2 to TRBJ2-1; D is possibly TRBD2 (6 bases). V shed 5 bases and J shed 0 bases, with 14 bases lying between them. The CDR3 extends over 16 amino acids. Germline V gives CDR1 SGHAT, CDR2 FQNNGV. The CDR3 sequence: CASSGAAGSSYNEQFF. The CDR3 DNA is TGTGCCAGCAGCGGAGCGGCGGGATCCTCCTACAATGAGCAGTTCTTC.

Ten or more counts support this clonotype. The chain uses TRBV12-3 or TRBV12-4 and TRBJ2-7; weak D call: TRBD1 (6 bases). The CDR3 loop spans 12 amino acids. The V end was cut by 6 bases, the J end by 7 bases, with 13 bases between. As DNA, the CDR3 is TGTGCCAGCAGCCGGGACACCTTTGAGCAGTACTTC. As protein: CASSRDTFEQYF.

This clonotype was counted many times. The V and J genes are TRBV18 and TRBJ2-7; possible D gene TRBD1, 6 bases. The CDR3 runs 14 residues. The germline CDR1 and CDR2 sequences are KGHSH and LQKENI. V was shortened by 1 base and J by 2 bases, with 9 bases between the two germline ends. The CDR3 sequence is CASSPLTGTYEQYF. The CDR3 region has the DNA TGTGCCAGCTCACCACTGACAGGAACCTACGAGCAGTACTTC.

Relative to its sample, this clonotype is medium-sized (0.01 to 0.1%). V is TRBV5-6 and J is TRBJ2-1; D may match TRBD1 or TRBD2 (6 bases each). This CDR3 is 14 amino acids long. Trimming cost V 5 bases and J 2 bases, with 11 bases left between them. Per germline, CDR1 SGHDT and CDR2 YYEEEE. The CDR3 loop reads CASSKGGPYNEQFF. As DNA, the CDR3 is TGTGCCAGCAGTAAGGGGGGCCCCTACAATGAGCAGTTCTTC. The entire variable domain, with the rest obtained from reference TRBV5-6 and TRBJ2-1, is as follows: DAGVTQSPTHLIKTRGQQVTLRCSPKSGHDTVSWYQQALGQGPQFIFQYYEEEERQRGNFPDRFSGHQFPNYSSELNVNALLLGDSALYLCASSKGGPYNEQFFGPGTRLTVL.

This clonotype has ten or more counts. The chain uses TRBV5-4 and TRBJ2-1; 9 bases agree with TRBD2. This CDR3 is 16 amino acids long. The V gene end was trimmed by 6 bases and the J gene end by 7 bases; junction bases not matched to a gene: 14. CDR1 and CDR2 (germline): SGHNT, YYREEE (reference sequence). In DNA form, the CDR3 reads TGTGCCAGCATCCATGACACGGCGGGGGGGCCAAATGAGCAGTTCTTC. Translating it yields CASIHDTAGGPNEQFF.

This clonotype was recorded at least ten times. The V call is TRBV29-1, the J call TRBJ1-2; D is unresolved. The CDR3 contains 14 residues. The germline CDR1 and CDR2 sequences are SQVTM and ANQGSEA. V was cut by 5 bases and J by 3 bases, with 16 bases left in between. In DNA, the CDR3 is TGCAGCGTTAGAGGATACGGACCACACTATGGCTACACCTTC. Encoded protein: CSVRGYGPHYGYTF.

The sample holds many counts of this clonotype. This sequence joins TRBV27 and TRBJ2-6, with 9 bases identical to TRBD1. The ends lost 6 bases at V and 4 bases at J; junction bases unmatched: 10. This CDR3 comprises 17 residues. The germline V gene encodes CDR1 MNHEY and CDR2 SMNVEV (reference sequence). The CDR3 loop is CASSQWTGVLGANVLTF. The CDR3 DNA is TGTGCCAGCAGCCAGTGGACAGGGGTGTTAGGGGCCAACGTCCTGACTTTC. Together with reference TRBV27 and TRBJ2-6, the CDR3 gives the full variable domain: EAQVTQNPRYLITVTGKKLTVTCSQNMNHEYMSWYRQDPGLGLRQIYYSMNVEVTDKGDVPEGYKVSRKEKRNFPLILESPSPNQTSLYFCASSQWTGVLGANVLTFGAGSRLTVL.

The V call is TRBV20-1, the J call TRBJ2-7; D may be TRBD2 (5 bases). Deletions cut 3 bases from V and 6 bases from J, with 27 bases between. There are 17 residues in the CDR3. CDR1 is DFQATT, CDR2 SNEGSKA, per germline (reference sequence). The CDR3 loop is CSARGLARALGVGEQYF. The CDR3 region has the DNA TGCAGTGCTAGGGGCCTGGCGCGGGCCTTAGGCGTTGGCGAGCAGTACTTC.

This clonotype was seen ten or more times. The chain recombines TRBV15 with TRBJ2-7; D possibly corresponds to TRBD1 (6 bases). Germline values: CDR1 LNHNV, CDR2 YYDKDF (reference sequence). Trimming stripped 0 bases from V and 3 bases from J, with 24 bases between. The CDR3 has 19 amino acids. The CDR3 region has the DNA TGTGCCACCAGCAGAGAGGAATTTATGGACAGCTTTAATTTCTACGAGCAGTACTTC. Protein product: CATSREEFMDSFNFYEQYF.

Worth noting for this clonotype: A much larger clone lies one base from this, so it may be a read error. This sequence joins TRBV7-2 and TRBJ2-2; a weak D match, TRBD2 (5 bases). The CDR3 sequence is 14 residues long. Trimming removed 7 bases from V and 6 bases from J, with 15 bases in between. Germline loops: CDR1 SGHTA, CDR2 FQGNSA. CDR3 in DNA: TGTGCCAGCACCCCAACCAGCGGTCCCGGGGAGCTGTTTTTT. Translation: CASTPTSGPGELFF.